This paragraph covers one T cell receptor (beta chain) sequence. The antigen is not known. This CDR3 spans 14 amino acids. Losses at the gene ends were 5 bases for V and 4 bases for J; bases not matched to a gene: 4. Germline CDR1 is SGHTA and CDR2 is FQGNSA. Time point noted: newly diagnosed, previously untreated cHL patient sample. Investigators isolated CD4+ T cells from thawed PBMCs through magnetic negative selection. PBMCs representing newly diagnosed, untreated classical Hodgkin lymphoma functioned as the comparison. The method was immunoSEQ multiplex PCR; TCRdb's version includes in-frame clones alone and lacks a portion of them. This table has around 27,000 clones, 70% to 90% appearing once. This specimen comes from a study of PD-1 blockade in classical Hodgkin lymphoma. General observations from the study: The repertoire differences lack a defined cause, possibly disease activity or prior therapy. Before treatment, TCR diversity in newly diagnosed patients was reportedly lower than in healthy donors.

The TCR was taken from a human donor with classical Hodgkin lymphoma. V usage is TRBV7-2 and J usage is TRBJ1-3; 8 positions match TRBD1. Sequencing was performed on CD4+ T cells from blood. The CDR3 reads CASSPDRGGNTIYF. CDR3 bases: TGTGCCAGCAGCCCAGACAGGGGAGGAAACACCATATATTTT.